The next 30 T cell receptor beta chains were all read from a single sample in a study of long-term antiretroviral therapy in people with HIV. The authors ran the immunoSEQ assay, v3.0, at survey level. Profiled with immunoSEQ multiplex PCR; TCRdb holds only in-frame clones, not every one. Here the sample spans about 18,000 clones, over 65% being singletons. The sequences come from unsorted PBMCs, collected 0.5 years before starting antiretroviral therapy. The origin of the receptors is a woman between 45 and 60 years old with HIV.

The rearrangement uses TRBV19 and TRBJ1-3; D unclear. Trimming cost V 1 base and J 1 base, with 5 bases left between them. Germline V gene data show CDR1 as LNHDA and CDR2 as SQIVND (reference sequence). This CDR3 is 14 amino acids long. CDR3 amino acids: CASSIGGSGNTIYF. In DNA form, the CDR3 reads TGTGCCAGTAGTATAGGTGGATCTGGAAACACCATATATTTT.

The V call is TRBV10-3, the J call TRBJ1-1; tentatively, D is TRBD1 (6 bases). Trimming shortened V by 4 bases and J by 7 bases, and 16 bases separated the two germline ends. Germline V gene sequence: CDR1 ENHRY, CDR2 SYGVKD. The length of the CDR3 is 14 residues. As DNA, the CDR3 is TGTGCCATCAGTGGGGTACAGGGAAGGGGTGAAGCTTTCTTT. Residues: CAISGVQGRGEAFF.

This chain links TRBV10-3 with TRBJ1-2; no definite D call. Germline CDR1 ENHRY, CDR2 SYGVKD. Trimming pared 4 bases from V and 6 bases from J, leaving 9 bases between. The CDR3 contains 12 residues. In nucleotides, the CDR3 is TGTGCCATCAGTGTATACAGTCATGGCTACACCTTC. Its protein is CAISVYSHGYTF.

This chain links TRBV10-1 with TRBJ2-1; D is unclear. The germline gives CDR1 WNHNN, CDR2 SYGVQD (reference sequence). Deletions cut 2 bases from V and 9 bases from J, with 11 bases between. The CDR3 consists of 13 residues. This CDR3 is CASSEPLGTEQFF. DNA of the CDR3: TGCGCCAGCAGTGAGCCCCTAGGTACTGAGCAGTTCTTC.

J is TRBJ2-7 and V is TRBV19; 9 nucleotides match TRBD1. The ends lost 3 bases at V and 0 bases at J; junction bases unmatched: 3. The germline CDR1 and CDR2 sequences are LNHDA and SQIVND (reference sequence). The CDR3 is made up of 15 amino acids. The CDR3 coding sequence is TGTGCCAGTAGTATCGGGACAGGGATCTCCTACGAGCAGTACTTC. This translates into CASSIGTGISYEQYF.

This clone has more than one count but fewer than ten. V and J are TRBV6-5 and TRBJ1-1; D is ambiguous. The V gene's germline CDR1 is MNHEY and CDR2 SVGAGI. The CDR3 consists of 16 residues. Deletions cut 0 bases from V and 12 bases from J, with 23 bases between. CDR3 sequence (DNA): TGTGCCAGCAGTTACTCGATTAGGCCCGGGATAGGGAGTACTTTCTTT. Encoded protein: CASSYSIRPGIGSTFF.

V gene TRBV5-1 combines with J gene TRBJ2-5; 9 bases map to TRBD1. The V gene end was trimmed by 3 bases and the J gene end by 2 bases; junction bases not matched to a gene: 5. The CDR3 is 15 residues long. Germline lookup yields CDR1 SGHRS and CDR2 YFSETQ. CDR3 residues: CASSSGTGIQETQYF. Written as DNA, the CDR3 is TGCGCCAGCAGCTCCGGGACAGGGATACAAGAGACCCAGTACTTC.

The chain joins TRBV9 to TRBJ2-3; D is unclear. Germline CDR1 and CDR2: SGDLS and YYNGEE. V was clipped by 4 bases and J by 5 bases, with 8 bases between them. The length of the CDR3 is 12 residues. This CDR3 reads CASSPREDTQYF. CDR3 in DNA: TGTGCCAGCAGCCCTAGGGAAGATACGCAGTATTTT.

The rearrangement links TRBV7-6 to TRBJ2-5; no reliable D call. Germline loops: CDR1 SGHVS, CDR2 FNYEAQ. V was cut by 0 bases and J by 5 bases, with 10 bases left in between. This CDR3 region has 14 residues. The CDR3 sequence: CASSLAPEGETQYF. The DNA of the CDR3 is TGTGCCAGCAGCTTAGCACCGGAAGGGGAGACCCAGTACTTC.

The chain joins TRBV7-2 to TRBJ1-2; tentative D call: TRBD1 (5 bases). Germline V CDR1 and CDR2: SGHTA, FQGNSA. Trimming stripped 7 bases from V and 4 bases from J, with 13 bases between. This CDR3 contains 13 residues. In DNA, the CDR3 is TGTGCCAGCAATTACGTGGGGCTCTATGGCTACACCTTC. Amino acid sequence: CASNYVGLYGYTF.

V and J are TRBV9 and TRBJ1-2; tentative D call: TRBD1 (6 bases). This CDR3 is 13 amino acids long. Trimming removed 2 bases at V and 8 bases at J, with 13 bases between. From germline, CDR1 is SGDLS and CDR2 YYNGEE. In nucleotides, the CDR3 is TGTGCCAGCAGCGTTCTACAGGGTCGGGGCTACACCTTC. It translates to CASSVLQGRGYTF.

The gene calls are TRBV2 and TRBJ1-2, with 8 bases lining up with TRBD1. Germline CDR1 is SNHLY and CDR2 is FYNNEI. Trimming cost V 4 bases and J 2 bases; bases outside gene matches: 3. This CDR3 is 14 amino acids long. The CDR3 protein is CASSANRGNYGYTF. The CDR3 DNA follows: TGTGCCAGCAGTGCGAACAGGGGGAACTATGGCTACACCTTC.

The chain combines TRBV28 with TRBJ1-3; no firm D call. Germline V gives CDR1 MDHEN, CDR2 SYDVKM. Trimming cost V 11 bases and J 2 bases, with 16 bases left between them. The CDR3 loop spans 14 amino acids. DNA of the CDR3: TGTGCCGGTCGGACCGGGAGACCTGGAAACACCATATATTTT. The encoded protein is CAGRTGRPGNTIYF.

The chain links TRBV5-1 to TRBJ2-7; D is ambiguous. CDR1 is SGHRS and CDR2 is YFSETQ in the germline V gene. V lost 2 bases to trimming and J lost 4 bases, with 13 bases between them. This CDR3 has 14 residues. CDR3 sequence (DNA): TGCGCCAGCAGCTTACGAGGCGCCCCTTACGAGCAGTACGTC. Protein product: CASSLRGAPYEQYV.

The rearrangement uses TRBV5-1 and TRBJ2-1, with TRBD1 matching over 7 bases. J was trimmed by 4 bases and V by 6 bases; bases with no gene match: 4. CDR1 and CDR2 from the germline V gene are SGHRS and YFSETQ. CDR3 length: 13 residues. CDR3 protein: CASMRQGYNEQFF. The CDR3 nucleotides are TGCGCCAGCATGAGACAGGGTTACAATGAGCAGTTCTTC.

The CDR3 DNA reads as TGCGCCAGCTCACTTAAGGATACGCAGTATTTT. It encodes CASSLKDTQYF. V usage is TRBV5-1 and J usage is TRBJ2-3; D uncertain. V lost 7 bases to trimming and J lost 6 bases, with 9 bases between them. The CDR3 spans 11 residues. From germline, CDR1 is SGHRS and CDR2 YFSETQ.

The chain links TRBV7-9 to TRBJ2-2, with 7 bases that match TRBD2. CDR3 size: 15 residues. Unmatched junction bases numbered 5, after V lost 4 bases and J lost 3 bases. Germline assignment: CDR1 SEHNR and CDR2 FQNEAQ (reference sequence). The CDR3 region has the DNA TGTGCCAGCAGCTCGGGACTATCCTACACCGGGGAGCTGTTTTTT. Protein product: CASSSGLSYTGELFF.

The chain has TRBV15 and TRBJ1-4; the match to TRBD1 covers 7 bases. The CDR3 sequence is 14 residues long. With 4 bases clipped from V and 6 bases from J, the junction kept 5 bases outside the gene matches. From germline, CDR1 is LNHNV and CDR2 YYDKDF (reference sequence). CDR3 in DNA: TGTGCCACCAGCATGACAGGGAGGGATGAAAAACTGTTTTTT. It specifies CATSMTGRDEKLFF.

This clone was picked up a small number of times. The V gene is TRBV7-9, the J gene TRBJ2-2; D is undetermined. This CDR3 contains 15 residues. CDR1 SEHNR and CDR2 FQNEAQ come from the germline V gene (reference sequence). V was shortened by 3 bases and J by 2 bases, with 10 bases between the two germline ends. CDR3 region: CASSFFGVNTGELFF. The CDR3 DNA follows: TGTGCCAGCAGCTTCTTTGGGGTAAACACCGGGGAGCTGTTTTTT.

This chain links TRBV18 with TRBJ2-1, with 9 nucleotides matching TRBD2. Germline lookup yields CDR1 KGHSH and CDR2 LQKENI. The junction had 7 bases not matched to a gene; V was cut back by 4 bases and J by 3 bases. This CDR3 contains 16 residues. This CDR3 is CASSRWASGDYNEQFF. The CDR3 DNA reads as TGTGCCAGCTCACGGTGGGCTAGCGGGGACTACAATGAGCAGTTCTTC.

V usage is TRBV5-4 and J usage is TRBJ1-6, with unresolved D. CDR3 size: 12 residues. Trimming took 3 bases from V and 7 from J, leaving 5 bases between them. Germline CDR1 and CDR2: SGHNT and YYREEE (reference sequence). The CDR3 DNA reads TGTGCCAGCAGCTACGGGAATTCACCCCTCCACTTT. This encodes CASSYGNSPLHF.

This rearrangement joins TRBV2 to TRBJ1-5; D may be TRBD1 (5 bases). Germline lookup yields CDR1 SNHLY and CDR2 FYNNEI. V dropped 11 bases and J dropped 2 bases, with 13 bases sitting between them. The CDR3 has 13 amino acids. The CDR3 loop reads CALGGNGNQPQHF. The CDR3, as DNA: TGTGCCTTGGGGGGGAACGGCAATCAGCCCCAGCATTTT.

The table lists this clone with a count of one. The chain joins TRBV11-2 to TRBJ1-2; TRBD1 is a possible D gene (5 bases). Per the germline V gene, CDR1 is SGHAT and CDR2 is FQNNGV. V shed 4 bases and J shed 4 bases, with 19 bases lying between them. This CDR3 comprises 16 residues. CDR3 loop: CASSSRDSQTRYGYTF. The CDR3 DNA reads TGTGCCAGCAGCTCCAGAGACAGCCAAACGCGCTATGGCTACACCTTC. Supplemented by reference TRBV11-2 and TRBJ1-2, the full variable domain reads EAGVAQSPRYKIIEKRQSVAFWCNPISGHATLYWYQQILGQGPKLLIQFQNNGVVDDSQLPKDRFSAERLKGVDSTLKIQPAKLEDSAVYLCASSSRDSQTRYGYTFGSGTRLTVV.

The chain links TRBV11-2 to TRBJ2-5, with D unresolved. Germline CDR1 is SGHAT and CDR2 is FQNNGV. V lost 3 bases and J lost 5, with 7 bases in between. The CDR3 totals 12 residues. The CDR3 reads CASSLIGETQYF. The CDR3 region has the DNA TGTGCCAGCAGCTTGATAGGGGAGACCCAGTACTTC.

This chain joins TRBV28 and TRBJ2-7, with D possibly being TRBD1 (5 bases). V was cut by 2 bases and J by 5 bases, with 16 bases left in between. CDR3 size: 15 residues. Germline lookup yields CDR1 MDHEN and CDR2 SYDVKM. CDR3 region: CASSLGAGILDEQYF. CDR3 bases: TGTGCCAGCAGTTTAGGGGCAGGGATATTAGACGAGCAGTACTTC.

This clone has only one observation. The genes are TRBV6-6 and TRBJ1-5; D possibly corresponds to TRBD1 (5 bases). V was clipped by 5 bases and J by 7 bases, with 12 bases between them. Germline-derived CDR1 and CDR2 are MNHNY and SVGAGI (reference sequence). The CDR3 sequence is 13 residues long. The CDR3 region has the DNA TGTGCCAGCAGTCGAGGGGAAGACCAGCCCCAGCATTTT. Encoded protein: CASSRGEDQPQHF.

This clone was recorded once. The J gene is TRBJ1-4, the V gene TRBV9, with 7 bases matching TRBD1. Unmatched junction bases numbered 7, after V lost 7 bases and J lost 4 bases. This CDR3 is built from 14 residues. The germline V gene has CDR1 SGDLS and CDR2 YYNGEE. The chain's CDR3 is CASGTGDDNEKLFF. The CDR3 nucleotides read TGTGCCAGCGGCACAGGGGACGATAATGAAAAACTGTTTTTT. Using reference TRBV9 and TRBJ1-4 for the parts outside the CDR3, the full variable domain is DSGVTQTPKHLITATGQRVTLRCSPRSGDLSVYWYQQSLDQGLQFLIQYYNGEERAKGNILERFSAQQFPDLHSELNLSSLELGDSALYFCASGTGDDNEKLFFGSGTQLSVL.

V is TRBV5-8 and J is TRBJ1-6; TRBD1 agrees at 9 bases. V trimming: 7 bases; J trimming: 17 bases; junction bases outside the gene matches: 19. The CDR3 spans 15 residues. Germline V gene sequence: CDR1 SGHTS, CDR2 YDEGEE. The CDR3 DNA follows: TGTGCCAGCCGTTTAGGAGGGACAGGGCCCTCCTACGTCCACTTT. It is translated as CASRLGGTGPSYVHF. The full variable domain, its missing parts supplied by reference TRBV5-8 and TRBJ1-6, is EAGVTQSPTHLIKTRGQQATLRCSPISGHTSVYWYQQALGLGLQFLLWYDEGEERNRGNFPPRFSGRQFPNYSSELNVNALELEDSALYLCASRLGGTGPSYVHFGNGTRLTVT.

J is TRBJ2-1 and V is TRBV27; D gene uncertain. Germline values: CDR1 MNHEY, CDR2 SMNVEV (reference sequence). The CDR3 contains 11 residues. Trimming cost V 1 base and J 10 bases, with 5 bases left between them. The CDR3 DNA reads as TGTGCCAGCAGTTTATTCGGAGAGCAGTTCTTC. Encoded protein: CASSLFGEQFF.

The rearrangement links TRBV9 to TRBJ1-2, with 10 positions matching TRBD1. This CDR3 comprises 15 residues. Germline CDR1 reads SGDLS; CDR2 reads YYNGEE. The V gene end was trimmed by 4 bases and the J gene end by 4 bases; junction bases not matched to a gene: 7. CDR3 sequence: CASSFGTGVGYGYTF. CDR3 coding DNA: TGTGCCAGCAGCTTCGGGACAGGGGTTGGCTATGGCTACACCTTC.